These 15 T cell receptor beta chains originate from one sample sequenced in a study of early T cells in non-severe SARS-CoV-2 infection (dated by TCRdb to the early 2020s). Library generation was performed with 5' RACE. The instrument was a NextSeq 500. TCRdb reran the public reads through fastp at Q25 and MiXCR, keeping productive beta chains. Every distinct CDR3 protein forms one entry, paired with its most common genes and DNA. The sample table lists over 45,000 distinct CDR3 sequences, roughly a tenth of them with a count of one. The leading ten clones occupy approximately 6.5% of the sample. Input material: whole blood. These receptor sequences come from an adult who was a healthcare worker with PCR-confirmed SARS-CoV-2 infection or an uninfected control (not recorded which).

The V gene is TRBV11-3, the J gene TRBJ1-1; D unresolved. Trimming took 2 bases from V and 3 from J, leaving 7 bases between them. This CDR3 is built from 13 residues. Germline V gene data show CDR1 as SGHNT and CDR2 as YENEEA. The CDR3 coding sequence is TGTGCCAGCAGCTTATATTCGGACACTGAAGCTTTCTTT. Translating it yields CASSLYSDTEAFF.

This rearrangement joins TRBV27 to TRBJ2-3; 12 positions agree with TRBD1. CDR3 size: 15 residues. Trimming cost V 5 bases and J 4 bases; bases outside gene matches: 4. Germline V gene data show CDR1 as MNHEY and CDR2 as SMNVEV (reference sequence). The DNA for the CDR3 is TGTGCCAGCAGTATCCGGGACAGGGGGCCAGATACGCAGTATTTT. Residues: CASSIRDRGPDTQYF.

This clonotype was observed at least ten times. The CDR3 reads CSVAGTGNQPQHF. The CDR3 nucleotides are TGCAGCGTAGCTGGGACAGGCAATCAGCCCCAGCATTTT. The chain carries TRBV29-1 and TRBJ1-5; 7 positions match TRBD1. V was clipped by 6 bases and J by 2 bases; unmatched bases: 4. The CDR3 sequence is 13 residues long. From germline, CDR1 is SQVTM and CDR2 ANQGSEA.

This clonotype was recorded many times. The chain combines TRBV24-1 with TRBJ2-3, with D uncertain. Germline V CDR1 and CDR2: KGHDR, SFDVKD. V dropped 9 bases and J dropped 3 bases, with 12 bases sitting between them. The CDR3 loop spans 13 amino acids. CDR3 sequence reads: CATSVGLTDTQYF. DNA of the CDR3: TGTGCCACCTCCGTCGGGCTTACAGATACGCAGTATTTT.

This clonotype was seen more than once but under ten times. The genes are TRBV7-2 and TRBJ1-1, with TRBD1 matching 11 bases. The CDR3 spans 16 residues. Trimming removed 5 bases from V and 0 bases from J; junction bases left unmatched: 5. Looked up from germline, CDR1 is SGHTA and CDR2 is FQGNSA. CDR3 loop: CASSLGQGVMNTEAFF. The DNA of the CDR3 is TGTGCCAGCAGCCTGGGACAGGGGGTGATGAACACTGAAGCTTTCTTT.

In the case of this clonotype: A much larger clone differs by one base, so this may be a read error. The gene calls are TRBV6-1 and TRBJ2-7; the D call may be TRBD1 or TRBD2 (5 bases each). Trimming took off 9 bases at V and 2 bases at J, with 14 bases between the two ends. Germline V CDR1 and CDR2: MNHNS, SASEGT. The CDR3 runs 13 residues. In DNA, the CDR3 is TGTGCCAGACGGGACGATGCACCCTACGAGCAGTACTTC. Encoded protein: CARRDDAPYEQYF.

This clonotype has a count of ten or more. V usage is TRBV20-1 and J usage is TRBJ2-5; D gene unclear. From germline, CDR1 is DFQATT and CDR2 SNEGSKA (reference sequence). V was shortened by 3 bases and J by 2 bases, with 10 bases between the two germline ends. The CDR3 has 13 residues. In nucleotides, the CDR3 is TGCAGTGCTAGGGATCTAACACAAGAGACCCAGTACTTC. It yields the protein CSARDLTQETQYF.

The table lists this clonotype with a few counts. Here the CDR3 DNA reads TGTGCCAGCAGCCGACGGGTAGCTCCTAGCACAGATACGCAGTATTTT. Translation: CASSRRVAPSTDTQYF. The genes are TRBV7-2 and TRBJ2-3; D is unresolved. The CDR3 is made up of 16 amino acids. The germline V gene encodes CDR1 SGHTA and CDR2 FQGNSA. V was clipped by 5 bases and J by 0 bases, with 15 bases between them.

This clonotype was detected only a few times. The rearrangement links TRBV29-1 to TRBJ2-7; 9 nucleotides line up with TRBD1. The CDR3 runs to 14 residues. V trimming: 2 bases; J trimming: 5 bases; junction bases outside the gene matches: 7. Germline values: CDR1 SQVTM, CDR2 ANQGSEA. The CDR3 loop reads CSVEPGTGMHEQYF. The CDR3 nucleotides read TGCAGCGTTGAACCCGGGACAGGGATGCACGAGCAGTACTTC.

This clonotype was observed a handful of times. V and J are TRBV5-1 and TRBJ1-1, with TRBD1 identical over 7 bases. J was trimmed by 5 bases and V by 3 bases; bases with no gene match: 7. The CDR3 covers 14 residues. Germline CDR1 reads SGHRS; CDR2 reads YFSETQ. Here the CDR3 reads CASSSGGWRTEAFF. CDR3 coding DNA: TGCGCCAGCAGCTCAGGGGGATGGAGGACTGAAGCTTTCTTT.

This clonotype appeared a few times. CDR3 coding DNA: TGTGCCTGGAGCGCCACGGGGGGGACTGAAGCTTTCTTT. Encoded protein: CAWSATGGTEAFF. The chain joins TRBV30 to TRBJ1-1, with D possibly matching TRBD1 (5 bases). Trimming left V 3 bases short and J 5 bases short, with 13 bases between. The CDR3 sequence is 13 residues long. From germline, CDR1 is GTSNPN and CDR2 SVGIG (reference sequence).

The V gene is TRBV12-3 or TRBV12-4, the J gene TRBJ1-1; 8 bases align to TRBD1. The J segment lost 11 bases and the V segment lost 0 bases, leaving 8 bases of the junction unmatched. This CDR3 is built from 14 residues. CDR3 in DNA: TGTGCCAGCAGTTTAGCGAGGACAGGGAACGGGGCTTTCTTT. It translates to CASSLARTGNGAFF.

The chain employs TRBV28 and TRBJ1-2; the D gene is possibly TRBD1 (5 bases). This CDR3 spans 13 amino acids. Looked up from germline, CDR1 is MDHEN and CDR2 is SYDVKM. V was clipped by 6 bases and J by 3 bases, with 11 bases between them. CDR3 coding DNA: TGTGCCAGCAGGCACGGGGGGGACTATGGCTACACCTTC. This sequence encodes CASRHGGDYGYTF.

This clonotype was counted many times. DNA for the CDR3: TGCGCCAGCAGCCAAGATAGAAGACAGATCTCTGGAAACACCATATATTTT. The encoded protein is CASSQDRRQISGNTIYF. The chain couples TRBV4-3 to TRBJ1-3, with D possibly being TRBD1 (5 bases). Germline assignment: CDR1 LGHNA and CDR2 YSLEER. The V end lost 0 bases, the J end lost 0 bases, and 12 bases lay between the germline ends. CDR3 length: 17 amino acids.

This clonotype has at least ten counts. The genes are TRBV20-1 and TRBJ2-3; D gene ambiguous. V was clipped by 8 bases and J by 2 bases, with 11 bases between them. This CDR3 contains 12 residues. In germline, CDR1 is DFQATT, CDR2 SNEGSKA (reference sequence). CDR3 nucleotide sequence: TGCAGTCAAGCGAGTTTCACAGATACGCAGTATTTT. Translated, it gives CSQASFTDTQYF.